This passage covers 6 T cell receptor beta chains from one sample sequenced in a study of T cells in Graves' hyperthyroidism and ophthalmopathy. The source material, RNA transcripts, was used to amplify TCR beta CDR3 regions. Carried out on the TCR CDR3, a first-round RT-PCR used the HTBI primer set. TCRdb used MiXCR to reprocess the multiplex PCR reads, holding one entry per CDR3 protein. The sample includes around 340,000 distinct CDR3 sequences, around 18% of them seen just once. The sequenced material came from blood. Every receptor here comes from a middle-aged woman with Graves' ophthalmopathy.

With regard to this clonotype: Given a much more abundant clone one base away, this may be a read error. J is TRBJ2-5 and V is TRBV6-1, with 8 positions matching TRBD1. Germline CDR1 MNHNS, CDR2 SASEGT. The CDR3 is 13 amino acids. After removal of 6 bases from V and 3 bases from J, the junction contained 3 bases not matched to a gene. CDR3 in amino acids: CASRRQGKETQYF. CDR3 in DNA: TGTGCCAGCAGGAGACAGGGGAAAGAGACCCAGTACTTC.

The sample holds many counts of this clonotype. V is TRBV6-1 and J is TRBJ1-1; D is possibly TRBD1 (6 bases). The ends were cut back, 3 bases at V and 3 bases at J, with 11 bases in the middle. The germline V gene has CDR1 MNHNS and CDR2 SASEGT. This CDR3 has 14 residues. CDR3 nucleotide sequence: TGTGCCAGCAGTGACAGGGGAGCATACACTGAAGCTTTCTTT. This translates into CASSDRGAYTEAFF.

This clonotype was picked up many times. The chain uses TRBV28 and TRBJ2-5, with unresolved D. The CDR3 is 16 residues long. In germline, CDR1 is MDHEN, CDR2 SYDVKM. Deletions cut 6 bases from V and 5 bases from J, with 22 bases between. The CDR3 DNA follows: TGTGCCAGCAGCCCAGGCTGGGGTCTAAGTGGGGAGACCCAGTACTTC. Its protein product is CASSPGWGLSGETQYF.

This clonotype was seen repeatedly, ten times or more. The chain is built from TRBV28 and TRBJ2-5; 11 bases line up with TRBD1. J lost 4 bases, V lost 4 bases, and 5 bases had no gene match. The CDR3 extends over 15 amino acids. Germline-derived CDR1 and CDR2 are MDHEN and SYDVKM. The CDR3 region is CASSWTGGITETQYF. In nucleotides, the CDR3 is TGTGCCAGCAGTTGGACAGGGGGCATTACAGAGACCCAGTACTTC.

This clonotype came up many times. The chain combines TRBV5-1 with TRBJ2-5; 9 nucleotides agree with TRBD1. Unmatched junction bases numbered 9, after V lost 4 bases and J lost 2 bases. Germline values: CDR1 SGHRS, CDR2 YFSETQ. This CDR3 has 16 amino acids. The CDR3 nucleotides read TGCGCCAGCAGCGCCCAGGGACAGGGCCATCAAGAGACCCAGTACTTC. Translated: CASSAQGQGHQETQYF.

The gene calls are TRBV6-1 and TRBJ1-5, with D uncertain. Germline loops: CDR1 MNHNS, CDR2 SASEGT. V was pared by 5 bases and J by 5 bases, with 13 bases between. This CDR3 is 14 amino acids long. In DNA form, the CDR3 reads TGTGCCAGCAGTCTCCAGTTGTCATATCAGCCCCAGCATTTT. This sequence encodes CASSLQLSYQPQHF.